This T cell receptor beta chain was identified in a study of blood T cell repertoires in COVID-19. Across the whole study: From the United States, Italy and Spain came samples of acute and convalescent COVID-19. PBMCs, B-cell-depleted T cells, or T cells were the source of the cDNA or gDNA that made up the material.

The authors' processing: Reference gene primer amplification gave estimated nucleated cell counts. Sequencing used immunoSEQ multiplex PCR; TCRdb keeps in-frame clones, though not all of them. D and trimming were read from the DNA, whereas the V and J calls and clone size are those reported in that table. Found here are fewer than 250,000 clones, 83% of them singletons; the top ten hold around 2.5%. The clonotype was recovered from a woman in her thirties or forties with active or convalescent COVID-19. Sequencing was done on a sample of peripheral blood.

CDR3 in DNA: TGTGCCAGCAGTTACGGTAGGGGTCGGAGCGAGCAGTACTTC. This gives the protein CASSYGRGRSEQYF. The rearrangement links TRBV6-5 to TRBJ2-7; maybe TRBD1 (5 bases). V dropped 2 bases and J dropped 6 bases, with 14 bases sitting between them. The CDR3 loop spans 14 amino acids. Germline V lookup: CDR1 MNHEY, CDR2 SVGAGI.